This T cell receptor beta chain was retrieved from a study of T cells in Graves' hyperthyroidism and ophthalmopathy (dated by TCRdb to between 2018 and 2021). As for the study more broadly: Peripheral blood samples were taken at the time of initial diagnosis, prior to any treatment. TCR V-J signatures able to tell the groups apart were searched for in a discovery cohort of 90 to 100 patients, of whom more than 40 had Graves' ophthalmopathy and more than 55 had stable Graves' hyperthyroidism. Whether ophthalmopathy could be predicted prospectively was tested in an independent validation cohort made up of fewer than 20 hyperthyroidism patients plus 17 patients who later progressed to ophthalmopathy. The 80 to 100 discovery patients were randomly divided into training and test sets at a 7:3 ratio. The study also compared thyroid tissue and blood T-cell repertoires from over 5 Graves' hyperthyroidism patients. Once sampling was done, hyperthyroidism patients were given methimazole at a starting dose of 30 mg daily, whereas ophthalmopathy patients were given high-dose intravenous methylprednisolone. TCR Vbeta CDR3 sequencing of approximately 140 peripheral blood samples (roughly 43 ophthalmopathy, 70 to 85 hyperthyroidism and approximately 17 progressor patients) is reported in the paper. On the study overall, not on this receptor specifically: Most expanded thyroid clonotypes (frequency above 0.001) were also detected in blood, suggesting blood repertoires may reflect thyroid immune responses. No statistical method was used to fix the sample size in advance, and group allocation was not hidden from the investigators. In validation, the model predicted progression to ophthalmopathy a median of about 6.8 months before onset, with 70% to 71% sensitivity and 72.22% specificity. A 13 V-J signature model separated ophthalmopathy from stable hyperthyroidism, with about 90% sensitivity and roughly 82% specificity in cross-validation and 80%/75% in testing.

The TCR beta CDR3 regions were amplified from RNA transcripts. For the first round of RT-PCR on the TCR CDR3, the HTBI primer set was used together with the Qiagen OneStep RT-PCR kit. Libraries were constructed in a second round of multiplex PCR, after which size selection and purification were performed. The libraries were sequenced on an Illumina HiSeq2000 using paired-end 100 bp reads. In the source study's methods: SOAPnuke was used to process the raw data, removing reads that contained adapters or uncalled bases, had a mean Phred below 15, or lacked an exact match to the constant primer or identifier. COPE v1.2.5 was used to merge the high-quality paired reads, and each unique nucleotide sequence was defined as a clonotype. MiTCR v1.1 was used to align clonotypes to the IMGT TRBV, TRBD and TRBJ reference segments. The analysis was restricted to V-J combinations with a frequency above 0.0001, which together covered roughly 99% of the repertoires. A TCS score was defined as the ratio of F50 (clonal expansion) to E x V (chaos), with BLOSUM62-based TCRdist applied between CDR3 peptides within each V-J. Welch's t-statistics and random forest reduced approximately 520 V-J features to 13, which were used in a naive Bayes classifier (R e1071). TCRdb reprocessing: public reads trimmed at Q25 with fastp, clones called with MiXCR, in-frame beta chains kept. Here each entry gathers all rows of one CDR3 protein and keeps the most common genes and DNA. The V and J calls were not made by the authors but by TCRdb's processing. The sample contains under 250,000 distinct CDR3 sequences, approximately 23% of them found a single time. Together, the top ten hold approximately 32% of the sample.

In the ophthalmopathy patients, disease was moderately to severely active, with a Clinical Activity Score of 3 or more, a NOSPECS grade of 4 or more, and a duration of less than 3 months. The study excluded patients with uncontrolled infections, other autoimmune diseases, pregnancy or lactation. Diagnoses relied on clinical symptoms, serum thyroxine and TRAb, thyroid ultrasound and orbital computed tomography. PBMCs were isolated from 10 ml of fresh peripheral blood by Ficoll-Paque density gradient centrifugation. Total RNA was extracted with Trizol reagent, and quality was checked on an Agilent 2100 Bioanalyzer. Its CDR3 holds 15 amino acids, cysteine through phenylalanine. The retained sequence is limited to the CDR3, 45 bases, with the frame set at the first base. Trimming leaves V shorter by 7 bases and J shorter by 2 bases, with the junction holding 5 bases beyond the gene matches. The germline V gene gives CDR1 as SNHLY and CDR2 as FYNNEI.

This clonotype was recorded many times. This receptor's antigen is unknown. There are no base qualities to consult, and no much larger clone falls within one base. Sequenced material: blood. This sequence originates from a woman in her thirties or forties with Graves' ophthalmopathy. This receptor chain uses TRBV2 and TRBJ2-3; the junction holds 11 bases that match TRBD2. Here is the DNA: TGTGCCAGCAACGGACTAGCGGGCAACACAGATACGCAGTATTTT. This sequence encodes CASNGLAGNTDTQYF.